The TCR beta chain under discussion was sequenced for a study of human T cells and chemical hapten exposure. Study observations and caveats: Counts of expanded TCRs at PT1 were positively correlated with patch test score.

The CDR3 runs to 15 residues. With 4 bases removed from V and 1 base from J, the gap between germline ends came to 9 bases. Germline-derived CDR1 and CDR2 are SGHRS and YFSETQ. The time point was: pre-sensitization, week 0. The treatment here: therapeutic diphenylcyclopropenone sensitization with weekly scalp DPC. This clonotype was picked up many times. What it binds is unknown. TCRdb fed the RACE reads into MiXCR, producing one record per CDR3 protein. Of approximately 320,000 distinct CDR3 sequences listed, around 5% were seen once; the top ten hold more than 8%. Specimen: whole blood, collected in connection with sensitization to the hapten diphenylcyclopropenone (DPC). This sequence was found in a woman under 30 with alopecia areata. Some clones in this sample may be carry-over from other donors' samples. This chain connects TRBV5-1 to TRBJ2-6; D gene unclear. The CDR3 loop reads CASSGVGSGANVLTF. The CDR3 DNA is TGCGCCAGCAGCGGGGTTGGTTCTGGGGCCAACGTCCTGACTTTC. Full variable domain (missing parts from reference TRBV5-1 and TRBJ2-6): KAGVTQTPRYLIKTRGQQVTLSCSPISGHRSVSWYQQTPGQGLQFLFEYFSETQRNKGNFPGRFSGRQFSNSRSEMNVSTLELGDSALYLCASSGVGSGANVLTFGAGSRLTVL.